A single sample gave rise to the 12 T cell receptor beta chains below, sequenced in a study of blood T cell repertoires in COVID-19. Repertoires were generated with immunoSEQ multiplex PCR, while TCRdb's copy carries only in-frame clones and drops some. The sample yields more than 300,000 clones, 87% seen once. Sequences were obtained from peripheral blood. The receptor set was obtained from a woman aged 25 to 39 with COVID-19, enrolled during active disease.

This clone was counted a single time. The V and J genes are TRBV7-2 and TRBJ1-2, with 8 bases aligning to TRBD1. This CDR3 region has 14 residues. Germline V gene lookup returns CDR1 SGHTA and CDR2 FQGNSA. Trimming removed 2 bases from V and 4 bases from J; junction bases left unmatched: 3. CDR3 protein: CASSLPDRVYGYTF. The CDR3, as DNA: TGTGCCAGCAGCTTACCGGACAGGGTCTATGGCTACACCTTC. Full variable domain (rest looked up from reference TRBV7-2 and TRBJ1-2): GAGVSQSPSNKVTEKGKDVELRCDPISGHTALYWYRQSLGQGLEFLIYFQGNSAPDKSGLPSDRFSAERTGGSVSTLTIQRTQQEDSAVYLCASSLPDRVYGYTFGSGTRLTVV.

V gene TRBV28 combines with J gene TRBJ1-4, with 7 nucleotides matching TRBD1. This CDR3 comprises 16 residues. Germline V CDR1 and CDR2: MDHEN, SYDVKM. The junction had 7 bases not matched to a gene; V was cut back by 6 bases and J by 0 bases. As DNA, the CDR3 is TGTGCCAGCAGACCCGACAGGGTTGCAACTAATGAAAAACTGTTTTTT. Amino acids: CASRPDRVATNEKLFF.

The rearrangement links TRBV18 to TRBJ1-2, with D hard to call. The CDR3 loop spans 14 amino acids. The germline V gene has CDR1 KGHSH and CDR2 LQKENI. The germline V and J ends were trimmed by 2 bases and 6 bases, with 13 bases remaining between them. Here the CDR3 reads CASSPYRALDGYTF. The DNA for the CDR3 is TGTGCCAGCTCACCATATAGAGCACTGGATGGCTACACCTTC.

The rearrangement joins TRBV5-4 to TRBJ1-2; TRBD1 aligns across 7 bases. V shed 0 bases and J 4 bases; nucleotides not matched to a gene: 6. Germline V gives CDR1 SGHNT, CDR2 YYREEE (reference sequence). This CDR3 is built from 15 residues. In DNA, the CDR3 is TGTGCCAGCAGCTTGGGACAGGGTTGGAGCTATGGCTACACCTTC. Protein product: CASSLGQGWSYGYTF.

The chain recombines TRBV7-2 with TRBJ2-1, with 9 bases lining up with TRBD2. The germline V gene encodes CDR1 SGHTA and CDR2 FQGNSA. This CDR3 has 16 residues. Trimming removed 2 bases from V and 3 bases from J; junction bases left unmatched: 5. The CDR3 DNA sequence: TGTGCCAGCAGCTTACACCAGACTAGCGGCTACAATGAGCAGTTCTTC. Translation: CASSLHQTSGYNEQFF.

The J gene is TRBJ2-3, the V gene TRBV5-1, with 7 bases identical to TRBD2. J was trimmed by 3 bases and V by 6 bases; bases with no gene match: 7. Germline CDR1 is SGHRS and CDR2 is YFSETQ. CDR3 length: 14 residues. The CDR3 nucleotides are TGCGCCAGCAACCTAGCGGATGGAACAGATACGCAGTATTTT. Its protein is CASNLADGTDTQYF.

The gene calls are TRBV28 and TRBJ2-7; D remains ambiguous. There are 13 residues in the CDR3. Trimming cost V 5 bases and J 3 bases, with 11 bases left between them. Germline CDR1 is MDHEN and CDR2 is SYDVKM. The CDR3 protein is CASSAGQDYEQYF. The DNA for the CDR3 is TGTGCCAGCAGTGCTGGTCAGGACTACGAGCAGTACTTC. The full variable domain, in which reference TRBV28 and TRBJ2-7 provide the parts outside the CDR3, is DVKVTQSSRYLVKRTGEKVFLECVQDMDHENMFWYRQDPGLGLRLIYFSYDVKMKEKGDIPEGYSVSREKKERFSLILESASTNQTSMYLCASSAGQDYEQYFGPGTRLTVT.

The CDR3: CASSFDGGRGNQPQHF. The DNA for the CDR3 is TGTGCCAGCAGCTTCGATGGCGGGAGGGGGAATCAGCCCCAGCATTTT. This rearrangement joins TRBV7-9 to TRBJ1-5, with D perhaps TRBD1 (6 bases). This CDR3 spans 16 amino acids. Germline values: CDR1 SEHNR, CDR2 FQNEAQ (reference sequence). Trimming cost V 3 bases and J 4 bases, with 16 bases left between them.

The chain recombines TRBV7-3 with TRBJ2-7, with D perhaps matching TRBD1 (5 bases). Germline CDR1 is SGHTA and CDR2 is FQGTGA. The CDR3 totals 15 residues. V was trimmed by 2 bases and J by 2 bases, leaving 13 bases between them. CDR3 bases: TGTGCCAGCAGCTTAGCGAAGGGGCCTGCCTACGAGCAGTACTTC. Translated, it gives CASSLAKGPAYEQYF.

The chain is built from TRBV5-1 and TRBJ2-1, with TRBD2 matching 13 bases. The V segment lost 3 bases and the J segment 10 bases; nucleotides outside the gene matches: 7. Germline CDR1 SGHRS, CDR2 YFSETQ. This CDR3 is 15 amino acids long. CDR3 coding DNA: TGCGCCAGCAGCTCTACTAGCGGGAGGGCCGGGGAGCAGTTCTTC. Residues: CASSSTSGRAGEQFF.

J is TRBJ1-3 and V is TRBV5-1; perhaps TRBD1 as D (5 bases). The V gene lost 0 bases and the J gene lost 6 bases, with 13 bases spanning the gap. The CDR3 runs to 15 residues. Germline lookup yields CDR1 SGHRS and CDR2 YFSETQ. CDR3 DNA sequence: TGCGCCAGCAGCTTGGGCAGTGCGGGGGAAAACACCATATATTTT. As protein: CASSLGSAGENTIYF. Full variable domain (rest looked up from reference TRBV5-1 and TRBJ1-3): KAGVTQTPRYLIKTRGQQVTLSCSPISGHRSVSWYQQTPGQGLQFLFEYFSETQRNKGNFPGRFSGRQFSNSRSEMNVSTLELGDSALYLCASSLGSAGENTIYFGEGSWLTVV.

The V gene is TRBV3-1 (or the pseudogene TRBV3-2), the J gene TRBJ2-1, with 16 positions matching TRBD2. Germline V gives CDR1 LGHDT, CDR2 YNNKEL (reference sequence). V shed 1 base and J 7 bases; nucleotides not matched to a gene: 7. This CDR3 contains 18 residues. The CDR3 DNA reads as TGTGCCAGCAGCCAAGGAAGAGGGGGACTAGCGGGAGGGAATGAGCAGTTCTTC. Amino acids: CASSQGRGGLAGGNEQFF.